These T cell receptor beta chains were read from a single sample in a study of cytomegalovirus exposure and HLA in healthy donors. The repertoire was sequenced with immunoSEQ multiplex PCR; TCRdb's copy has only in-frame clones and lacks some. The sample has about 170,000 clones, just over 75% seen once. Sequenced material: PBMCs. These TCRs come from a young woman in good health and CMV-seropositive. CDR3s include the opening cysteine and the closing phenylalanine or tryptophan. A D gene is named only where the DNA matches it firmly.

j_call,v_call,d_call,cdr3_aa
TRBJ2-5,TRBV2,NA,CASSGSTGETQYF
TRBJ1-1,TRBV5-5,TRBD1,CASSLFGTVLEAFF
TRBJ1-6,TRBV4-3,TRBD1,CASSQGQGYSPLHF
TRBJ1-2,TRBV28,TRBD1,CASILQGAANYGYTF
TRBJ1-2,TRBV21-1,NA,CASSRRRIRQEDGYTF
TRBJ2-1,TRBV5-1,TRBD1,CASSLSDRGAFNEQFF
TRBJ2-7,TRBV6-5,NA,CASSYIRFRGTYEQYF
TRBJ1-2,TRBV5-4,TRBD1,CASSFGQGGTDYGYTF
TRBJ1-5,TRBV19,TRBD1,CASSKGQLLNQPQHF
TRBJ2-1,TRBV9,TRBD2,CASSPTLAGVLYNEQFF
TRBJ2-1,TRBV2,TRBD2,CASSAPSGSSNNEQFF
TRBJ1-3,TRBV6-4,NA,CASNRAQQESSGNTIYF
TRBJ2-7,TRBV5-1,NA,CASSLWAGLTSRNSYEQYF
TRBJ2-1,TRBV5-1,NA,CASSLWSDEQFF
TRBJ2-7,TRBV27,TRBD1,CASSLTGGIGQYF
TRBJ2-7,TRBV5-1,TRBD1,CASSQNPTGGDEQYF
TRBJ1-1,TRBV6-5,NA,CASSYSPTLLNTEAFF
TRBJ1-6,TRBV5-1,TRBD1,CASSLGWGQAASPLHF
TRBJ1-4,TRBV9,NA,CASSLRGSFFLFNEKLFF
TRBJ2-2,TRBV5-6,NA,CASSRPGGLVSGELFF
TRBJ2-1,TRBV27,TRBD2,CASSLLLAGAAGSYNEQFF
TRBJ1-2,TRBV4-1,NA,CASSQVSLYGYTF
TRBJ2-7,TRBV28,TRBD1,CAIAMTGKSYEQYF
TRBJ2-1,TRBV7-8,TRBD2,CASTIGPAGPYNEQFF
TRBJ1-2,TRBV5-6,NA,CASSLTWGGYTF
TRBJ2-3,TRBV28,NA,CASSLPTRQAISTDTQYF